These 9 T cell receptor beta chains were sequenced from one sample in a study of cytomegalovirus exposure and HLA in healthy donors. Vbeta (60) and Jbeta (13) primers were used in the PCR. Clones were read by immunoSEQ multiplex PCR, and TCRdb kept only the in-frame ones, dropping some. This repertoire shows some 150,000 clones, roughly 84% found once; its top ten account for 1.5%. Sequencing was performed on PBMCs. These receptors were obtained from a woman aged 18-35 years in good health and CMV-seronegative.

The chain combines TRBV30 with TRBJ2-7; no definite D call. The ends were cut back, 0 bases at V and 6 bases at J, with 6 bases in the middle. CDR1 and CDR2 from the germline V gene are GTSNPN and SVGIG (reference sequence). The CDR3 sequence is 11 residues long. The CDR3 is CAWSVTGEQYF. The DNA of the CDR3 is TGTGCCTGGAGTGTAACGGGCGAGCAGTACTTC. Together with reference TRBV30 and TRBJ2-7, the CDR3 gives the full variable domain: SQTIHQWPATLVQPVGSPLSLECTVEGTSNPNLYWYRQAAGRGLQLLFYSVGIGQISSEVPQNLSASRPQDRQFILSSKKLLLSDSGFYLCAWSVTGEQYFGPGTRLTVT.

The CDR3 here is CASSEDRGYGYTF. CDR3 bases: TGCGCCAGCAGCGAGGACAGGGGGTATGGCTACACCTTC. V gene TRBV5-1 combines with J gene TRBJ1-2, with 10 bases lining up with TRBD1. V was clipped by 4 bases and J by 5 bases; unmatched bases: 2. From germline, CDR1 is SGHRS and CDR2 YFSETQ. The CDR3 runs 13 residues.

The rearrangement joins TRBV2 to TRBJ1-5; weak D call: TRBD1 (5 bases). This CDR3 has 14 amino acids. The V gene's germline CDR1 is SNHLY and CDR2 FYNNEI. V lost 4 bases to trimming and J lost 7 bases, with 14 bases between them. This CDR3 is CASSVEGSRQPQHF. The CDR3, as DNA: TGTGCCAGCAGTGTGGAGGGGTCGCGGCAGCCCCAGCATTTT.

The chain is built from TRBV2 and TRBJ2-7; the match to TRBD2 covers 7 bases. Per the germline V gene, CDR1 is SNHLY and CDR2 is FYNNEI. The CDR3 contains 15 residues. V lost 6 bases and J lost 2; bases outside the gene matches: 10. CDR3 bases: TGTGCCAGCAGGTACAGACTAGCCGTCACCTACGAGCAGTACTTC. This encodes CASRYRLAVTYEQYF.

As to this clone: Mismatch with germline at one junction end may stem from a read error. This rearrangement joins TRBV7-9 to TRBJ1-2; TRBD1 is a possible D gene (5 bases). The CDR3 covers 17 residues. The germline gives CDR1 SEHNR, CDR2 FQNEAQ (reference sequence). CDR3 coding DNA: TGTTCCAGCAGCTTAGCGGGGGGAGGGGCGACTAACTATGGCTACACCTTC. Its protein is CSSSLAGGGATNYGYTF.

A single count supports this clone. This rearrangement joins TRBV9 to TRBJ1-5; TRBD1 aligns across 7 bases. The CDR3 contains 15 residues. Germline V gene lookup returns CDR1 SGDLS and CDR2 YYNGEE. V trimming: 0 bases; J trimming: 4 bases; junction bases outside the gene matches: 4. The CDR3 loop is CASSVGGQRNQPQHF. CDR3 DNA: TGTGCCAGCAGCGTAGGGGGACAGAGAAATCAGCCCCAGCATTTT.

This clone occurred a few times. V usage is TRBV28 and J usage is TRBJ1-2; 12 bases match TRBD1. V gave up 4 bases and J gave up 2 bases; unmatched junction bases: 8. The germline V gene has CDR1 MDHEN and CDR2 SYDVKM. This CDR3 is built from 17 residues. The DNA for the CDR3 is TGTGCCAGCAGTTCCACGGGACAGGGGGCACAGAACTATGGCTACACCTTC. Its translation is CASSSTGQGAQNYGYTF.

Written as DNA, the CDR3 is TGTGCCACATCGACGAGGCGGAATTCACCCCTCCACTTT. Protein product: CATSTRRNSPLHF. The chain combines TRBV27 with TRBJ1-6; no clear D gene. V dropped 10 bases and J dropped 7 bases, with 14 bases sitting between them. This CDR3 region has 13 residues. The germline V gene encodes CDR1 MNHEY and CDR2 SMNVEV (reference sequence).

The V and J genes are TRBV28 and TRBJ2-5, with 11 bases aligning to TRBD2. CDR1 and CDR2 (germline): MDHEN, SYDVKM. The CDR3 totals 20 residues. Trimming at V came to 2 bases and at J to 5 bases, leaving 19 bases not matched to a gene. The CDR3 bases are TGTGCCAGCAGTTTAGTTTTGGCTAGCGGGGGGACGGATATCTGGGAGACCCAGTACTTC. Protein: CASSLVLASGGTDIWETQYF.